This T cell receptor (beta chain) was obtained from a study of T cell responses to AZD1222 COVID-19 vaccine. Overall study: Second-dose timings of about 4 or about 12 weeks were pooled. Study findings and constraints: Spike-specific TCRs gained breadth and depth after people received two AZD1222 doses. It should be noted that donors were predominantly white British and more often female, and clonal diversity was possibly underestimated.

Assay used: immunoSEQ multiplex PCR; TCRdb lists only in-frame clones, some missing. The table has about 110,000 clones, 88% seen once. The CDR3 is 15 amino acids. Trimming cost V 6 bases and J 3 bases, with 18 bases left between them. Germline CDR1 is MDHEN and CDR2 is SYDVKM. Comments on this clone: The antigen is not known.

Sequenced here: peripheral blood, sampled on day 0 of AZD1222 vaccination. The chain employs TRBV28 and TRBJ2-7; D gene ambiguous. The receptor comes from an adult in good health. CDR3 region: CASRGNPGGSYEQYF. The CDR3 DNA sequence: TGTGCCAGCAGGGGCAACCCTGGCGGTAGCTACGAGCAGTACTTC.